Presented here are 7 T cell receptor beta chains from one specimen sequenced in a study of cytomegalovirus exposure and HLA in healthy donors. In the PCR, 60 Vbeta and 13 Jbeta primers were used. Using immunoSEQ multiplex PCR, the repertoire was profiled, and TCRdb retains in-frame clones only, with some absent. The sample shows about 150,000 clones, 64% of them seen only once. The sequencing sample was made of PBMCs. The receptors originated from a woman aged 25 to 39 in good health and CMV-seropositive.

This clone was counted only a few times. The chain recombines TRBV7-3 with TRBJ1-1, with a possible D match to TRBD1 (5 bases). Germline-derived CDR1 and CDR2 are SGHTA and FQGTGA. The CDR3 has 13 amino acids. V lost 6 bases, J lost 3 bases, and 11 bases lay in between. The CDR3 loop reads CASRPTVYTEAFF. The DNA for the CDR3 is TGTGCCAGCAGACCGACAGTTTACACTGAAGCTTTCTTT. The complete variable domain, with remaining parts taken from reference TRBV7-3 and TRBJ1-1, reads GAGVSQTPSNKVTEKGKYVELRCDPISGHTALYWYRQSLGQGPEFLIYFQGTGAADDSGLPNDRFFAVRPEGSVSTLKIQRTERGDSAVYLCASRPTVYTEAFFGQGTRLTVV.

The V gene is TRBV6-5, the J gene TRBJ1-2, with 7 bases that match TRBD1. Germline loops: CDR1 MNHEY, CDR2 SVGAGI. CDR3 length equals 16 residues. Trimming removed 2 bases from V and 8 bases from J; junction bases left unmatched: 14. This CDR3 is CASSYTTGASRGGYTF. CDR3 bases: TGTGCCAGCAGTTACACAACAGGGGCCTCCCGTGGCGGCTACACCTTC.

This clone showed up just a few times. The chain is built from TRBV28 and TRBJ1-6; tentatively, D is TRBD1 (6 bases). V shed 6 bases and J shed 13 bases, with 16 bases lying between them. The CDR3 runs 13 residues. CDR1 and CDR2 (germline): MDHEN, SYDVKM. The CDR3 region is CASSPNPGDPLHF. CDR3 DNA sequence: TGTGCCAGCAGCCCTAACCCAGGGGATCCCCTCCACTTT.

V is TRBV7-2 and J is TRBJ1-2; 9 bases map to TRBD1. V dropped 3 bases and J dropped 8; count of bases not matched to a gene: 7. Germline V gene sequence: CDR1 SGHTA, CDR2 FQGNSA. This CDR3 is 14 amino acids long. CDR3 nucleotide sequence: TGTGCCAGCAGCTTTCTACAGGGGGCATACGGCTACACCTTC. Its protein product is CASSFLQGAYGYTF.

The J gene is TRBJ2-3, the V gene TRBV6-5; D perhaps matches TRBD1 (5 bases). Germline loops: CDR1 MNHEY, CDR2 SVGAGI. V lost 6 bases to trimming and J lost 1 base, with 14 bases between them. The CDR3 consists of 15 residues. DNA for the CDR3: TGTGCCAGCAGCGTGTGGGGCCTACGCACAGATACGCAGTATTTT. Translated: CASSVWGLRTDTQYF.

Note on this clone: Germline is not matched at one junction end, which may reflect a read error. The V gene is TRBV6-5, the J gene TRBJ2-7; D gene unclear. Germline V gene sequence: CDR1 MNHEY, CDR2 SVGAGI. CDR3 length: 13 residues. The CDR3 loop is CANSPSNYYEQYF. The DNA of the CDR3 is TGTGCCAACAGTCCCTCTAATTACTACGAGCAGTACTTC.

In DNA form, the CDR3 reads TGTGCCAGCTTGCGACTAGCGGGAGGATACGAGCAGTACTTC. Translating gives CASLRLAGGYEQYF. The chain is built from TRBV6-1 and TRBJ2-7; 13 bases are shared with TRBD2. V dropped 8 bases and J dropped 4; count of bases not matched to a gene: 5. The germline CDR1 and CDR2 sequences are MNHNS and SASEGT. There are 14 residues in the CDR3.